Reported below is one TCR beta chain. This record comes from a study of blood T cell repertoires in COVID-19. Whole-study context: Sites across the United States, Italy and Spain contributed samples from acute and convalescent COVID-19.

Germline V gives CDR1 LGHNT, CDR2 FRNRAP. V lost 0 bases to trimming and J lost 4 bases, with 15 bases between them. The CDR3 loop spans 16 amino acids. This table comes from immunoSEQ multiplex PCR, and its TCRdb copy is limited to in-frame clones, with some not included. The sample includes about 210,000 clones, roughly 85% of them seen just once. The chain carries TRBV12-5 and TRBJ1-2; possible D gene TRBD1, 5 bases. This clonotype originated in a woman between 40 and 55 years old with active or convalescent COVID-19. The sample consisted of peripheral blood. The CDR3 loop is CASGLVTGVSFYGYTF. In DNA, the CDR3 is TGTGCTAGTGGTTTGGTTACGGGGGTGAGCTTCTATGGCTACACCTTC.